The 16 T cell receptor beta chains below come from one sample, sequenced in a study of blood T cell repertoires in COVID-19. Method: immunoSEQ multiplex PCR; TCRdb's copy keeps in-frame clones and lacks some. The sample has about 350,000 clones, almost 90% seen once; the top ten hold approximately 0.97%. Sequencing was done on a sample of PBMCs or T cells enriched from blood (not recorded which). These receptors came from a woman under 40 who had been exposed to COVID-19.

The CDR3 nucleotides read TGTGCCAGCAGCCCTCTAGTTGGACAGGAAGAGACCCAGTACTTC. It specifies CASSPLVGQEETQYF. J is TRBJ2-5 and V is TRBV5-6; 7 bases fit TRBD1. The CDR3 totals 15 residues. The V gene end was trimmed by 4 bases and the J gene end by 3 bases; junction bases not matched to a gene: 9. Germline assignment: CDR1 SGHDT and CDR2 YYEEEE.

This clone has just a few counts. The chain couples TRBV28 to TRBJ1-2; TRBD1 aligns across 7 bases. The germline CDR1 and CDR2 sequences are MDHEN and SYDVKM. This CDR3 contains 15 residues. The trim removed 3 bases at V and 1 base at J, leaving 5 bases unmatched. CDR3: CASSFEGAHNYGYTF. CDR3 sequence (DNA): TGTGCCAGCAGTTTCGAGGGGGCGCATAACTATGGCTACACCTTC.

The chain couples TRBV27 to TRBJ1-6; unclear D gene. V was shortened by 0 bases and J by 0 bases, with 9 bases between the two germline ends. The CDR3 length is 17 residues. Germline CDR1 MNHEY, CDR2 SMNVEV (reference sequence). The CDR3 loop reads CASSLSAVLSYNSPLHF. The CDR3 nucleotides are TGTGCCAGCAGTTTATCGGCAGTCCTCTCCTATAATTCACCCCTCCACTTT.

The chain carries TRBV7-2 and TRBJ1-6; D perhaps matches TRBD1 (6 bases). The CDR3 is 14 residues long. Per the germline V gene, CDR1 is SGHTA and CDR2 is FQGNSA. V was shortened by 5 bases and J by 13 bases, with 18 bases between the two germline ends. The CDR3 reads CASSTRQAGFPLHF. CDR3 bases: TGTGCCAGCAGCACCCGACAGGCCGGCTTTCCCCTCCACTTT.

V usage is TRBV29-1 and J usage is TRBJ2-7, with D perhaps TRBD1 (6 bases). V dropped 1 base and J dropped 0 bases, with 7 bases sitting between them. In germline, CDR1 is SQVTM, CDR2 ANQGSEA. This CDR3 region has 13 residues. The CDR3 DNA follows: TGCAGCGTTGAAGGAGGGGGCTCCTACGAGCAGTACTTC. It encodes CSVEGGGSYEQYF.

The rearrangement joins TRBV7-9 to TRBJ2-7; 7 nucleotides agree with TRBD1. Germline V gives CDR1 SEHNR, CDR2 FQNEAQ (reference sequence). V lost 4 bases and J lost 2; bases outside the gene matches: 5. The CDR3 totals 14 residues. The CDR3 loop reads CASSSGTEAYEQYF. The CDR3 DNA sequence: TGTGCCAGCAGCTCCGGGACAGAGGCCTACGAGCAGTACTTC. The full variable domain, rest sourced from reference TRBV7-9 and TRBJ2-7, is DTGVSQNPRHKITKRGQNVTFRCDPISEHNRLYWYRQTLGQGPEFLTYFQNEAQLEKSRLLSDRFSAERPKGSFSTLEIQRTEQGDSAMYLCASSSGTEAYEQYFGPGTRLTVT.

The chain combines TRBV14 with TRBJ2-2; TRBD1 agrees at 7 bases. The CDR3 is 18 residues long. CDR1 and CDR2 (germline): SGHDN, FVKESK. V was clipped by 4 bases and J by 0 bases; unmatched bases: 11. CDR3 coding DNA: TGTGCCAGCAGCCCGCTGGGGCTTCAGGGGGCGAACACCGGGGAGCTGTTTTTT. Its protein product is CASSPLGLQGANTGELFF.

V usage is TRBV27 and J usage is TRBJ2-7, with D possibly TRBD2 on 5 matching bases. In germline, CDR1 is MNHEY, CDR2 SMNVEV (reference sequence). Trimming removed 2 bases at V and 0 bases at J, with 8 bases between. The CDR3 has 14 amino acids. CDR3 protein: CASSLAGASYEQYF. The CDR3 DNA is TGTGCCAGCAGTTTAGCGGGTGCCTCCTACGAGCAGTACTTC.

The rearrangement uses TRBV5-1 and TRBJ2-3, with TRBD2 matching over 9 bases. The J segment lost 1 base and the V segment lost 7 bases, leaving 7 bases of the junction unmatched. CDR1 and CDR2 (germline): SGHRS, YFSETQ. This CDR3 has 15 residues. The CDR3 bases are TGCGCCAGCTTGTTAGCGGGAGATGGCACAGATACGCAGTATTTT. Protein product: CASLLAGDGTDTQYF. The complete variable domain, with remaining parts taken from reference TRBV5-1 and TRBJ2-3, reads KAGVTQTPRYLIKTRGQQVTLSCSPISGHRSVSWYQQTPGQGLQFLFEYFSETQRNKGNFPGRFSGRQFSNSRSEMNVSTLELGDSALYLCASLLAGDGTDTQYFGPGTRLTVL.

V is TRBV27 and J is TRBJ2-7; 8 nucleotides match TRBD1. J gave up 7 bases and V 8 bases, and 7 bases lay outside the gene matches. Germline CDR1 MNHEY, CDR2 SMNVEV (reference sequence). The CDR3 has 12 residues. CDR3 nucleotide sequence: TGTGCCAGCGGCAGGGGGCCGGGAGAGCAGTACTTC. Translated: CASGRGPGEQYF.

The rearrangement uses TRBV28 and TRBJ2-1; D may be TRBD2 (5 bases). This CDR3 spans 17 amino acids. Germline CDR1 and CDR2: MDHEN and SYDVKM. V was cut by 2 bases and J by 6 bases, with 20 bases left in between. The CDR3 loop reads CASSLIGPRGWGNEQFF. CDR3 nucleotide sequence: TGTGCCAGCAGTTTAATCGGCCCCCGGGGTTGGGGCAATGAGCAGTTCTTC.

The chain recombines TRBV30 with TRBJ2-7; no definite D call. The V end was cut by 0 bases, the J end by 3 bases, with 12 bases between. CDR1 and CDR2 from the germline V gene are GTSNPN and SVGIG (reference sequence). This CDR3 has 14 amino acids. The CDR3 spells CAWSVAPSSYEQYF. Written as DNA, the CDR3 is TGTGCCTGGAGTGTAGCGCCCAGCAGCTACGAGCAGTACTTC.

V and J are TRBV10-1 and TRBJ2-7, with TRBD2 matching over 10 bases. Germline lookup yields CDR1 WNHNN and CDR2 SYGVQD (reference sequence). The length of the CDR3 is 13 residues. After removal of 9 bases from V and 4 bases from J, the junction contained 6 bases not matched to a gene. CDR3 amino acids: CARHKREGYEQYF. CDR3 nucleotide sequence: TGCGCCAGACACAAGCGGGAGGGTTACGAGCAGTACTTC.

The table lists this clone with a count of one. The V gene is TRBV11-2, the J gene TRBJ1-3, with D tentatively TRBD1 (5 bases). Germline CDR1 reads SGHAT; CDR2 reads FQNNGV. V was pared by 5 bases and J by 2 bases, with 19 bases between. The CDR3 totals 17 residues. The CDR3 spells CASSLSPRQRTGNTIYF. The CDR3 coding sequence is TGTGCCAGCAGCCTTAGTCCCCGACAGCGAACTGGAAACACCATATATTTT. The full variable domain, completed using reference TRBV11-2 and TRBJ1-3, is EAGVAQSPRYKIIEKRQSVAFWCNPISGHATLYWYQQILGQGPKLLIQFQNNGVVDDSQLPKDRFSAERLKGVDSTLKIQPAKLEDSAVYLCASSLSPRQRTGNTIYFGEGSWLTVV.

The chain recombines TRBV5-1 with TRBJ2-1; 8 positions agree with TRBD2. The CDR3 runs to 17 residues. J lost 7 bases, V lost 4 bases, and 16 bases had no gene match. CDR1 is SGHRS and CDR2 is YFSETQ in the germline V gene. The CDR3 DNA follows: TGCGCCAGCAGCCGGGGGGGAGTGTCGAGAGGTGGAAATGAGCAGTTCTTC. This sequence encodes CASSRGGVSRGGNEQFF.

The chain joins TRBV6-5 to TRBJ1-5; D possibly corresponds to TRBD1 (5 bases). The CDR3 consists of 14 residues. Germline V gene data show CDR1 as MNHEY and CDR2 as SVGAGI. Trimming took 3 bases from V and 6 from J, leaving 12 bases between them. CDR3 loop: CASSYGGNGQPQHF. CDR3 sequence (DNA): TGTGCCAGCAGTTATGGGGGGAATGGTCAGCCCCAGCATTTT.